This record looks at one TCR beta chain sequence and its context. The target antigen is unknown. From the RT-PCR reads, TCRdb called clonotypes with MiXCR, one entry per CDR3 protein. The sample lists roughly 700,000 distinct CDR3 sequences, about 15% occurring once. This entry comes from a study of response to subunit inactivated influenza vaccine. General observations from the study: Authors suggested few new T cells are recruited by each seasonal influenza vaccination.

CDR3 length equals 12 residues. Trimming stripped 2 bases from V and 9 bases from J, with 9 bases between. The germline V gene has CDR1 SGHTA and CDR2 FQGNSA. This sequence joins TRBV7-2 and TRBJ2-3; D gene uncertain. This receptor was identified in a man in his forties or fifties who received an inactivated influenza vaccine. The input for sequencing was PBMCs from blood, taken approximately 15 days before vaccination. CDR3 sequence: CASSLSLATQYF. The CDR3 bases are TGTGCCAGCAGCTTATCGTTGGCCACGCAGTATTTT.